This T cell receptor (beta chain) was sequenced during a study of cytomegalovirus exposure and HLA in healthy donors. Researchers ran the PCR with 60 Vbeta and 13 Jbeta primers. The data were produced by immunoSEQ multiplex PCR, yet TCRdb's version contains in-frame clones alone and is incomplete. This sample has 210,000 or so clones, with about four fifths found just once. The CDR3 runs to 14 residues. J gave up 1 base and V 4 bases, and 4 bases lay outside the gene matches. Germline V gene lookup returns CDR1 SGDLS and CDR2 YYNGEE. The chain uses TRBV9 and TRBJ2-7; the match to TRBD1 covers 8 bases. The sequence was obtained from a woman aged 45-60 years in good health and CMV-seropositive. The sample consisted of PBMCs. CDR3 protein: CASSPGQVSYEQYF. CDR3 coding DNA: TGTGCCAGCAGCCCGGGACAGGTGTCCTACGAGCAGTACTTC.